A single sample gave rise to the 3 T cell receptor beta chains below, sequenced in a study of blood T cells in healthy people across ages. The second PCR ran about 6 to 11 cycles with a sample-barcoded 5' primer and J-beta primers. Each CDR3 protein gets one entry after TCRdb re-called the 5' RACE reads with MiXCR. The profile covers more than 900,000 distinct CDR3 sequences, with roughly 24% appearing a single time and less than 0.85% taken by the ten largest. This sample was shared with a second study, whose subject was T cells of mothers and their children.

The source material was blood. The receptors shown here come from a girl aged 2-10 years in good health.

J is TRBJ2-1 and V is TRBV20-1, with TRBD2 identical over 9 bases. Germline V gene lookup returns CDR1 DFQATT and CDR2 SNEGSKA (reference sequence). Trimming at V came to 3 bases and at J to 2 bases, leaving 8 bases not matched to a gene. The CDR3 loop spans 16 amino acids. The CDR3 reads CSARSETSGPYNEQFF. CDR3 sequence (DNA): TGCAGTGCTAGGAGCGAGACTAGCGGACCCTACAATGAGCAGTTCTTC.

This clonotype was counted between two and nine times. The V and J genes are TRBV9 and TRBJ2-1, with D uncertain. The ends were cut back, 0 bases at V and 6 bases at J, with 7 bases in the middle. The CDR3 is 13 amino acids. From germline, CDR1 is SGDLS and CDR2 YYNGEE. CDR3 bases: TGTGCCAGCAGCGTAGACGTTCTCAATGAGCAGTTCTTC. Encoded protein: CASSVDVLNEQFF.

This chain uses TRBV7-6 with TRBJ2-7; 10 nucleotides line up with TRBD2. The junction had 16 bases not matched to a gene; V was cut back by 5 bases and J by 9 bases. This CDR3 region has 16 residues. Per germline, CDR1 SGHVS and CDR2 FNYEAQ. The CDR3 nucleotides read TGTGCCAGCAGCGACATTACTAGCGGGAAGGGCGAGGTGCAGTACTTC. It translates to CASSDITSGKGEVQYF.